This TCR beta chain was sequenced in a study of T-cell memory formation after mild COVID-19. TCR alpha and TCR beta cDNA libraries carrying sample barcodes and UMIs were produced by 5'RACE using constant-segment primers. In TCRdb, the 5' RACE reads were re-called with MiXCR into one record per CDR3 protein. The sample holds about 130,000 distinct CDR3 sequences, approximately 5.9% seen once. V shed 5 bases and J 6 bases; nucleotides not matched to a gene: 4. The CDR3 has 13 residues. This clonotype was detected ten times or more. Its target is not known. Study-wide results and caveats: Within pre-infection memory, some responding clones were found, suggesting cross-reactive memory joined. Chiefly within CM and EM were the contracting CD4+ clones; CD8+ ones were within EMRA. From day 15 to 85, contracting clones were balanced between CD4 and CD8, whereas later expanders leaned toward CD4+.

The chain couples TRBV12-3 or TRBV12-4 to TRBJ1-2; 9 nucleotides agree with TRBD1. Sequenced: PBMCs or a T cell subset sorted from them (not recorded which). This clonotype was obtained from an adult woman who had mild COVID-19 (a few samples of this study predate the infection). Cell type and time point are not known. The CDR3 reads CASSPGTGHGYTF. In DNA form, the CDR3 reads TGTGCCAGCAGTCCCGGGACAGGGCATGGCTACACCTTC.